These T cell receptor beta chains were read from a single sample in a study of blood T cell repertoires in COVID-19. Libraries were prepared by immunoSEQ multiplex PCR; TCRdb keeps only in-frame clonotypes and omits some of them. The repertoire consists of around 160,000 clones, with over 70% occurring once and the leading ten covering 10% to 15%. The sequenced material came from PBMCs or T cells enriched from blood (not recorded which). These receptors came from a woman aged 55-75 years who had recovered from COVID-19. The conserved cysteine and the conserved F or W are not part of the CDR3 here. Fields, in order: CDR3 protein, CDR3 length, J gene, V gene, clone size. Clone size appears in some rows only: once, few, many, or a class for an expanded clone.

CDR3aa: ASGQGSYNEQF; len: 11; j_gene: TRBJ2-1; v_gene: TRBV6-1; abundance: .
CDR3aa: ASSQERWANEKLF; len: 13; j_gene: TRBJ1-4; v_gene: TRBV3-1/TRBV3-2; abundance: .
CDR3aa: ASSLSRDSSYGYT; len: 13; j_gene: TRBJ1-2; v_gene: TRBV11-2; abundance: .
CDR3aa: SVITGGQPQH; len: 10; j_gene: TRBJ1-5; v_gene: TRBV29-1; abundance: .
CDR3aa: ASSNYPSGDEQY; len: 12; j_gene: TRBJ2-7; v_gene: TRBV6-5; abundance: once
CDR3aa: ASSQVGQGASGYT; len: 13; j_gene: TRBJ1-2; v_gene: TRBV3-1/TRBV3-2; abundance: .
CDR3aa: ASSQDLASGWNEQF; len: 14; j_gene: TRBJ2-1; v_gene: TRBV4-1; abundance: .
CDR3aa: ASSHQNRGNEKLF; len: 13; j_gene: TRBJ1-4; v_gene: TRBV3-1/TRBV3-2; abundance: once
CDR3aa: ASSSGTSLAYEQY; len: 13; j_gene: TRBJ2-7; v_gene: TRBV6-2/TRBV6-3; abundance: .
CDR3aa: ASSIWTAGQPQH; len: 12; j_gene: TRBJ1-5; v_gene: TRBV19; abundance: few